These 5 T cell receptor beta chains were all obtained from the same sample, sequenced in a study of T cells expressing NK-cell markers. TCRdb re-called the 5' RACE reads; one entry per CDR3 protein, DNA not given. The sample data list roughly 420,000 distinct CDR3 sequences. What was sequenced was blood T cells: a sorted CD56 or NKG2C T cell subset, CD4+ or CD8+ T cells, or bulk PBMC T cells (not recorded which). The source of these receptors is a woman between 18 and 70 years old in good health.

The chain employs TRBV29-1 and TRBJ1-2; the TCRdb call, TRBD1, lacks DNA for checking. Germline assignment: CDR1 SQVTM and CDR2 ANQGSEA. The CDR3 is 13 amino acids. CDR3 amino acids: CSGATGGGYGYTF.

This chain joins TRBV12-3 or TRBV12-4 and TRBJ2-1; the TCRdb call, TRBD1, lacks DNA for checking. There are 11 residues in the CDR3. The CDR3 region is CASTKGPTQFF.

This chain joins TRBV20-1 and TRBJ2-1; TCRdb selects TRBD2, and the lack of DNA leaves this call unchecked. CDR1 is DFQATT and CDR2 is SNEGSKA in the germline V gene (reference sequence). The CDR3 consists of 15 residues. CDR3 region: CSARDATGTNNEQFF.

This CDR3 reads CASSVEAGQGNNSPLHF. The rearrangement links TRBV9 to TRBJ1-6; TCRdb returns TRBD1, unconfirmable since there is no DNA. CDR1 SGDLS and CDR2 YYNGEE come from the germline V gene. The CDR3 sequence is 17 residues long.

J is TRBJ1-6 and V is TRBV25-1; TCRdb picks TRBD1, but there is no DNA to check that call. Germline values: CDR1 MGHDK, CDR2 SYGVNS. This CDR3 contains 15 residues. The CDR3 loop is CASRGHEGNNSPLHF. Looking up the rest from reference TRBV25-1 and TRBJ1-6 gives the full variable domain: EADIYQTPRYLVIGTGKKITLECSQTMGHDKMYWYQQDPGMELHLIHYSYGVNSTEKGDLSSESTVSRIRTEHFPLTLESARPSHTSQYLCASRGHEGNNSPLHFGNGTRLTVT.